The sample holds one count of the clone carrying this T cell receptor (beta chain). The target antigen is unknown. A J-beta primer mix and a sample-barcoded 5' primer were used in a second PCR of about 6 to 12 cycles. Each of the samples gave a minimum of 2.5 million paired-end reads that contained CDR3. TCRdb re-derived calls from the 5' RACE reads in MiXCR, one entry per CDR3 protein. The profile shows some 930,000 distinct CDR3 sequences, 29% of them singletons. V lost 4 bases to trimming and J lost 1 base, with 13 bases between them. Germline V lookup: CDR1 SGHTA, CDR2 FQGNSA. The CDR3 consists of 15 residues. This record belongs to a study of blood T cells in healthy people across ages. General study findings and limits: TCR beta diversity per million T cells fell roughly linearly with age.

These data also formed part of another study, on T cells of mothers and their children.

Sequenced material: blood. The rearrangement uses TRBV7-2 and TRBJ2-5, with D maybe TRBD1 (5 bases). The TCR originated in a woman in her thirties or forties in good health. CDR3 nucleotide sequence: TGTGCCAGCAGCTCCTCTATCAGGGTCCAAGAGACCCAGTACTTC. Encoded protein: CASSSSIRVQETQYF.